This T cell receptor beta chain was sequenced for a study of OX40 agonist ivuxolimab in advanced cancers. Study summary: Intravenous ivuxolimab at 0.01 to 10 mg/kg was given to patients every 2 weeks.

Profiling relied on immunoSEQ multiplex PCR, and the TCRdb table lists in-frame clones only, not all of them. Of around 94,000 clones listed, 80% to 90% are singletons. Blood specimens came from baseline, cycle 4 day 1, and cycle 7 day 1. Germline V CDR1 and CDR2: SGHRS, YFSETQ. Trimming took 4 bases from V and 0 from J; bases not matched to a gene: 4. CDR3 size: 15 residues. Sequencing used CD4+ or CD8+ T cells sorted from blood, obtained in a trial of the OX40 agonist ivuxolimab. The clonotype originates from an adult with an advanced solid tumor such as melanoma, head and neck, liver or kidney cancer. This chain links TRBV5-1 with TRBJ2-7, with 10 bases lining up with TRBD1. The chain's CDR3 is CASSLWTGGSYEQYF. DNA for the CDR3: TGCGCCAGCAGCCTCTGGACAGGGGGCTCCTACGAGCAGTACTTC.